This T cell receptor (beta chain) was obtained from a study of blood T cell repertoires in COVID-19. Overall study context: Italy, Spain and the United States were the sources of the convalescent and acute COVID-19 samples. T cells, B-cell-depleted T cells, or PBMCs provided the cDNA or gDNA that served as material.

The V gene's germline CDR1 is MGHRA and CDR2 YSYEKL. The CDR3 sequence is 13 residues long. V was clipped by 4 bases and J by 2 bases; unmatched bases: 1. In the original processing: For nucleated cells, counts were estimated from reference gene primer amplification. Assay: immunoSEQ multiplex PCR; the TCRdb copy retains only in-frame clones and omits some. Clone size and the V and J calls come from that table; the DNA yielded D and trimming. The sample yields some 60,000 clones, 73% seen once. The sequence was collected from a woman in her forties or fifties with active or convalescent COVID-19. Sequencing was done on a sample of peripheral blood. The chain employs TRBV4-1 and TRBJ2-5; 7 nucleotides align to TRBD1. The CDR3 sequence is CASSPTGQETQYF. In DNA, the CDR3 is TGCGCCAGCAGCCCGACAGGGCAAGAGACCCAGTACTTC.